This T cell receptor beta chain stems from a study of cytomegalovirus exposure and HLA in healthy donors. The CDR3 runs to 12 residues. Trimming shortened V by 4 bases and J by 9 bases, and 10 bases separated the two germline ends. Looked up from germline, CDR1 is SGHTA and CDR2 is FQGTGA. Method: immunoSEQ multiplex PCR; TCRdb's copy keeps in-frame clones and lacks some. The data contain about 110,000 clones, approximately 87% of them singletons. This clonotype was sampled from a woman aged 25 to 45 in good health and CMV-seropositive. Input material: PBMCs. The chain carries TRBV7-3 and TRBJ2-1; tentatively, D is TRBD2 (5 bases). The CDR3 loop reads CASSYGNTEQFF. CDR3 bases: TGTGCCAGCAGCTACGGGAATACTGAGCAGTTCTTC.